This is a list of T cell receptor beta chains from one sample in a study of control samples from healthy donors and cancer patients. This table comes from immunoSEQ multiplex PCR, and its TCRdb copy is limited to in-frame clones, with some not included. The table shows 99,000 or so clones, with around 82% occurring only once. Sequenced: blood. Every receptor here comes from a woman between 50 and 59 years old in good health. Each CDR3 is given with its conserved first and last residue. D genes are given only for firm matches. Not every row has a clone size; where given, it reads once, few, many or a size class.

cdr3_aa | cdr3_nt | j_call | d_call | clone_size | v_call
CAWSRGTSGIVTDTQYF | TGTGCCTGGAGTCGCGGGACTAGCGGGATTGTCACAGATACGCAGTATTTT | TRBJ2-3 | TRBD2 | - | TRBV30
CASSLLQGVNSPLHF | TGTGCCAGCAGCCTATTACAGGGGGTTAATTCACCCCTCCACTTT | TRBJ1-6 | TRBD1 | - | TRBV7-9
CASSLPGAQTEAFF | TGTGCCAGCAGCCTACCGGGGGCGCAGACTGAAGCTTTCTTT | TRBJ1-1 | - | - | TRBV3-1/TRBV3-2
CASSSRTENTEAFF | TGTGCCAGCAGCTCAAGGACGGAGAACACTGAAGCTTTCTTT | TRBJ1-1 | - | - | TRBV5-5
CASSYHEAYGYTF | TGTGCCAGCAGTTACCACGAGGCCTATGGCTACACCTTC | TRBJ1-2 | - | - | TRBV6-6
CASSQAQGRTEAFF | TGTGCCAGCAGCCAAGCCCAGGGGAGGACTGAAGCTTTCTTT | TRBJ1-1 | - | - | TRBV3-1/TRBV3-2
CASSIQGETGELFF | TGTGCCAGCAGTATACAGGGGGAAACCGGGGAGCTGTTTTTT | TRBJ2-2 | TRBD1 | - | TRBV6-6
CASSLAGALGNQPQHF | TGTGCCAGCAGCTTAGCGGGGGCCTTGGGCAATCAGCCCCAGCATTTT | TRBJ1-5 | - | few | TRBV11-2
CASSLDGRGSNQPQHF | TGTGCCAGCAGCTTAGATGGCAGGGGCAGCAATCAGCCCCAGCATTTT | TRBJ1-5 | - | - | TRBV7-2
CASSLGLGGVSEAFF | TGTGCCAGCAGCTTGGGATTAGGGGGCGTTTCTGAAGCTTTCTTT | TRBJ1-1 | TRBD1 | - | TRBV7-2
CASSRDTTNEKLFF | TGTGCCAGCAGCCGGGACACAACTAATGAAAAACTGTTTTTT | TRBJ1-4 | - | - | TRBV11-3